This T cell receptor beta chain appears in the sequencing data of a study of cytomegalovirus exposure and HLA in healthy donors (dated by TCRdb to the late 2010s). In terms of the full investigation: An earlier analysis of roughly 630 of the donors reported 250 to 350 Gb of sequence data and around 110 million unique TCR beta sequences from 150 million to 200 million T cells. Class I and class II HLA loci were covered by the typing at four-digit resolution. A later genetic analysis took genome-wide SNP genotypes for about 60% of the roughly 670 donors and used that subset as a discovery cohort. Roughly 5 DR-DQ haplotypes were handled as single units for association and clustering, since linkage in the cohort was strong. The study used immunosequencing to profile the T cell repertoires of more than 650 subjects and linked those repertoires to cytomegalovirus serostatus. An early release that covered about 600 HLA-typed donors contained around 300 gigabases of sequencing data and tens of millions of unique TCR sequences. A later analysis re-examined previously published TCR beta repertoires from 500 to 700 donors and added high-resolution HLA genotyping to investigate patterns of TCR occurrence. Every repertoire in the discovery cohort had been generated on one and the same sequencing platform. On average, approximately 250,000 unique TCR beta nucleotide sequences were sequenced per donor among 398 genotyped donors of the cohort, with 15% to 20% of those sequences being non-productive. High-throughput TCR immunosequencing, statistical association of individual TCRs with disease status, and machine learning were combined to predict cytomegalovirus infection status. Donor age, sex, ethnicity and CMV serostatus were compiled alongside the repertoire data. The genetic ancestry cluster associated with self-reported Caucasian donors included approximately 85% of the approximately 400 genotyped donors. The number of donors typed differed by locus, with about 629-640 for A, B, C, DRB1 and DQB1, more than 500 for DQA1, 600 to 610 for DPA1, and some 440 for DPB1. An earlier analysis of several hundred of the donors used high-throughput TCR beta sequencing to judge whether each TCR beta V gene segment behaved as functional or pseudogenic. Besides the first cohort of roughly 700 subjects, a separate validation cohort made up of over 95 different subjects was used. The study aimed to test whether signatures of past pathogen exposure could be identified by cataloging public T cell receptors. Rather than using new phenotypic data, the later analysis identified candidate immune exposures from TCR beta sequences and from how often those sequences occurred across donors.

The paper's findings and limits, for the study overall: This cohort had only TCR beta chains sequenced, and the lack of alpha or paired-chain data limited which features could be detected. Linkage disequilibrium might explain the correlated functional status among segregating V segments, but an unknown experimental factor could not be excluded. In a later analysis, several top co-occurrence clusters were reported to appear linked to parvovirus B19, influenza, CMV and Epstein-Barr virus. Because counts were too low, seventeen rarely observed V segments, including chromosome 9 orphons, were left out of the earlier analysis of over 550 of the donors. According to the authors, the approach could potentially be generalized to other disease states and immunological phenotypes. A further reported finding was that TCR beta sequences accurately predicted the HLA-A and HLA-B alleles for most subjects in the first cohort. Sequencing depth was assumed to be roughly uniform across donors in the presence/absence analyses, though that assumption may not hold. A total of 150 or so TCR beta chains were listed by the study as associated with cytomegalovirus. The classifier was reported to diagnose cytomegalovirus status with high specificity and sensitivity in both the original cohort and the validation cohort. When HLA alleles, especially DR and DQ, strongly co-occurred, attributing TCR associations to individual alleles was difficult. An association between a missense DCLRE1C variant and V-gene and J-gene trimming of TCR beta chains was found in a later genetic analysis and replicated in an independent cohort. In an earlier analysis of 587 of the donors, most TCR beta V segments appeared in productive rearrangements about 90% or about 30% of the time, broadly matching IMGT annotations. A cluster of highly shared sequence variants was judged likely to represent a technical artifact of the sequencing pipeline. While some public TCRs were present in many individuals, most TCR sequences turned up only very rarely across donors. In vitro tests confirmed that a few of the cytomegalovirus-associated TCR beta chains recognize cytomegalovirus antigens. A later analysis found that HLA-associated TCR beta chains were more clonally expanded and had lower generation probabilities than equally common non-associated chains. According to a later analysis, most CMV-associated TCR beta chains appeared to be HLA-restricted, and the HLA associations seemed to be driven largely by CMV exposure. According to a later analysis, TCR association rates differed among HLA loci, with DRB1 alleles showing the most associated TCRs and HLA-C alleles showing the fewest. HLA typing was unavailable for some donors at each locus, so association tests used only the typed subset. Some IMGT-functional V segments, including TRBV6-2 and TRBV6-3, could not be told apart with the 87-base-pair reads, so those segments were excluded. Compared with the approximately 720-donor mean, donors in an Asian-associated ancestry cluster had fewer N-insertions in productive TCRs, according to a later genetic analysis. For the cohort, immune exposure information was limited to CMV serostatus. In a later analysis, around 15,000 TCR beta sequences were associated with specific HLA alleles at a false discovery rate of 0.05.

This clone was counted between two and nine times. This receptor's antigen is unknown. Per-nucleotide qualities are absent, and no much larger clonotype sits a single base away. CDR1 and CDR2 were assigned from the germline V gene as SGHRS and YFSETQ. From the cysteine up to the phenylalanine, the CDR3 has a length of 13 residues. Only CDR3 DNA remains: 39 bases, in frame from the first base. Trimming costs V 0 bases and J 1 base, and their ends lie 3 bases apart. Libraries were built with the immunoSEQ multiplex PCR assay. A mixture of 60 forward primers for TCR Vbeta segments and 13 reverse primers for TCR Jbeta segments was used in the multiplex PCR. The CDR3 region of rearranged TCR beta genes was amplified from genomic DNA by a multiplex PCR assay. On the Illumina HiSeq System, the amplified TCR beta libraries were sequenced as 87-base-pair reads. As for the authors' bioinformatics: Across the 600 to 700 repertoires, a later analysis counted approximately 83 million unique TCR beta chains, some 11 million of which were shared by at least two donors. Raw reads were error-corrected and collapsed into unique sequences by a nearest-neighbor algorithm in which closely related sequences were merged to remove PCR and sequencing errors. To assign V, D and J gene segments, CDR3 sequences were aligned to IMGT reference sequences. Each retained sequence needed at least a six-nucleotide match to both a V gene segment and a J gene segment. A rearrangement was called productive if the CDR3 had no stop codons and remained in frame with V and J, and every other rearrangement was called non-productive. CDR3 was defined by IMGT convention, running from the second conserved V-encoded cysteine to the conserved J-encoded phenylalanine. The earlier analysis of a few hundred of the donors excluded any sequence lacking an unambiguous match to a single V gene segment. An earlier analysis of 500 to 600 of the donors classified V segments as functional when productive rearrangements were above 56.7% and as segregating when the standard deviation between donors was above 5%. To diagnose cytomegalovirus status from the catalog of TCR beta chain sequences, a statistical classification framework was built. A later analysis assigned V and J genes by comparing TCR nucleotide sequences with IMGT/GENE-DB human TR gene sequences. In a later analysis, CDR3 sequences and most-parsimonious VDJ recombination scenarios were assigned using the TCRdist pipeline. In a later analysis, each TCR beta chain was defined by its CDR3 amino acid sequence together with its V-gene family, and reads lacking a unique V-gene family were excluded. As a way to deal with suspected cross-contamination and a sequencing artifact, a later analysis dropped 450 to 600 nucleotide sequences that were highly shared and had low generation probability. A later analysis calculated a clonal expansion index for each public chain from normalized within-repertoire ranks of inferred template counts. In a later analysis, generation probabilities were computed with a VDJ recombination model fitted to out-of-frame rearrangements, and the resulting probabilities were checked against IGoR. In a later analysis, TCR-TCR, TCR-HLA and TCR-CMV co-occurrence was scored with hypergeometric tests, and a repertoire-size bias correction was applied to TCR pairs. In a later analysis, false discovery rates were estimated by permuting HLA or CMV assignments 20 times. In a later analysis, co-occurring TCRs were grouped using DBSCAN, with TCRdist sequence similarity added in when clustering inside HLA-allele-positive subsets. Repertoires with fewer than 30,000 or more than 120,000 public chains, plus five repertoires with anomalous nucleotide sharing, were excluded from co-occurrence clustering. The source is immuneACCESS, and TCRdb retained only in-frame sequences with V and J called. Part of the clones is not carried over; for the studies checked, unresolved V genes explain less than half of this, and the remainder is unexplained. That table furnishes V, J and clone size, whereas the DNA furnished D and trimming. The sample table holds approximately 67,000 clones, of which more than 80% were seen once. In total, the top ten clones hold 9.5% to 13% of the sample.

The cohort was made up of hundreds of healthy bone marrow donors. All cohort members were sampled while nominally healthy, although unrecorded immune exposures were likely present. The donor was CMV seropositive and belonged to the group of 250 to 300 seropositive cohort members. A peripheral blood sample was collected from each donor, and TCR beta sequencing was performed on peripheral blood mononuclear cells. Genomic DNA extraction from the blood cell samples was performed with the Qiagen DNeasy Blood Extraction Kit. Sequenced: PBMCs. The V gene is TRBV5-1 and the J gene is TRBJ2-3; the D gene is unclear. The origin of this receptor is a woman in her twenties or thirties in good health and CMV-seropositive. The DNA sequence is as follows: TGCGCCAGCAGCTTGGTAGGCACAGATACGCAGTATTTT. Its translation reads: CASSLVGTDTQYF.